The next 17 T cell receptor beta chains were all read from a single sample in a study of T cells after somatic rescue of genetic block. Clones were read by immunoSEQ multiplex PCR, and TCRdb kept only the in-frame ones, dropping some. The top ten clones hold approximately 19% of a sample with fewer than 15,000 clones, 60% to 75% of them seen once. The sequencing input was peripheral blood mononuclear cells (PBMCs). These receptors all stem from a boy between 10 and 17 years old.

In the case of this clone: This specimen includes other DNA sequences encoding the same CDR3. The J gene is TRBJ2-5, the V gene TRBV5-1; D may be TRBD1 (7 bases). The ends were cut back, 4 bases at V and 1 base at J, with 26 bases in the middle. Germline V lookup: CDR1 SGHRS, CDR2 YFSETQ. The CDR3 has 19 residues. The CDR3: CASSRPGQGGITPQETQYF. Written as DNA, the CDR3 is TGCGCCAGCAGCCGACCCGGGCAGGGGGGTATCACCCCCCAAGAGACCCAGTACTTC.

The chain uses TRBV30 and TRBJ2-5; D possibly corresponds to TRBD2 (6 bases). Trimming took off 3 bases at V and 7 bases at J, with 15 bases between the two ends. Germline lookup yields CDR1 GTSNPN and CDR2 SVGIG (reference sequence). This CDR3 spans 13 amino acids. The CDR3 spells CAWSHQDYGTQYF. CDR3 DNA: TGTGCCTGGAGCCATCAGGACTATGGGACCCAGTACTTC.

This clone is termed medium-sized (0.01 to 0.1%). V usage is TRBV28 and J usage is TRBJ2-2, with D perhaps TRBD1 (7 bases). Germline lookup yields CDR1 MDHEN and CDR2 SYDVKM. The CDR3 runs to 17 residues. Trimming left V 1 base short and J 5 bases short, with 17 bases between. The CDR3 here is CASSLLFLQGRTGELFF. For the CDR3, the DNA is TGTGCCAGCAGTTTATTGTTCTTACAGGGGAGGACCGGGGAGCTGTTTTTT.

About this clone: The germline gene is not matched at one end of the junction; a read error may be the cause. Within the sample, other DNA sequences also encode this same CDR3. The J gene is TRBJ2-7, the V gene TRBV6-4; 7 bases align to TRBD1. The CDR3 loop spans 16 amino acids. Germline V gene sequence: CDR1 MRHNA, CDR2 SNTAGT. The CDR3 nucleotides read TGTGCCAGCAGCGCTCGGGGACAGACAATTTACTACGAGCAGTATTTC. Its translation: CASSARGQTIYYEQYF.

V usage is TRBV10-3 and J usage is TRBJ1-1; TRBD1 matches at 7 bases. Germline V lookup: CDR1 ENHRY, CDR2 SYGVKD. J lost 1 base, V lost 11 bases, and 7 bases had no gene match. The CDR3 is 13 residues long. For the CDR3, the DNA is TGTGCCGCAAGACAGGGTGAGAACACTGAAGCTTTCTTT. Translating gives CAARQGENTEAFF.

This clone is judged medium-sized. This rearrangement joins TRBV7-9 to TRBJ2-2; 7 bases line up with TRBD1. This CDR3 has 16 residues. The germline V gene has CDR1 SEHNR and CDR2 FQNEAQ (reference sequence). The J segment lost 4 bases and the V segment lost 4 bases, leaving 9 bases of the junction unmatched. The CDR3 nucleotides read TGTGCCAGCAGCTCCCTAACGGACAGGCTCACCGGGGAGCTGTTTTTT. This gives the protein CASSSLTDRLTGELFF.

This clone was detected only a few times. The V and J genes are TRBV6-6 and TRBJ2-1, with D perhaps matching TRBD2 (5 bases). The CDR3 extends over 14 amino acids. V lost 6 bases, J lost 12 bases, and 21 bases lay in between. CDR1 is MNHNY, CDR2 SVGAGI, per germline (reference sequence). CDR3 DNA sequence: TGTGCCAGCAGCTCTGGGAAACTAGTTTACCTGCAGTTCTTC. Its protein is CASSSGKLVYLQFF.

The chain carries TRBV6-5 and TRBJ2-3; TRBD2 agrees at 10 bases. The J segment lost 1 base and the V segment lost 8 bases, leaving 3 bases of the junction unmatched. CDR1 is MNHEY and CDR2 is SVGAGI in the germline V gene. This CDR3 comprises 14 residues. The CDR3 nucleotides read TGTGCCAGCGGAGGACTAGCGGGCACAGATACGCAGTATTTT. This codes for CASGGLAGTDTQYF.

This clone came up a few times. The genes are TRBV10-2 and TRBJ2-3, with 10 bases that match TRBD2. V dropped 7 bases and J dropped 2; count of bases not matched to a gene: 12. This CDR3 comprises 17 residues. Germline V gene sequence: CDR1 WSHSY, CDR2 SAAADI. CDR3 nucleotides: TGCGCCAGCACCGGTGCTAGCGGGAGATCGGACACAGATACGCAGTATTTT. The encoded protein is CASTGASGRSDTDTQYF.

V and J are TRBV28 and TRBJ2-3; D gene uncertain. This CDR3 comprises 14 residues. Looked up from germline, CDR1 is MDHEN and CDR2 is SYDVKM. V was cut by 3 bases and J by 6 bases, with 13 bases left in between. The CDR3 DNA is TGTGCCAGCAGTTTCTTGCCCTTCAGCGATACGCAGTATTTT. This gives the protein CASSFLPFSDTQYF.

This chain joins TRBV28 and TRBJ1-6; possibly TRBD1 for D (6 bases). This CDR3 region has 17 residues. Germline V gene data show CDR1 as MDHEN and CDR2 as SYDVKM. V lost 5 bases to trimming and J lost 0 bases, with 14 bases between them. This CDR3 is CASSGGHRPSYNSPLHF. The CDR3 region has the DNA TGTGCCAGCAGTGGGGGACACCGCCCCTCCTATAATTCACCCCTCCACTTT.

The CDR3 nucleotides read TGTGCCAGCAGTTATTGGACAGGGCCCCCCTACGAGCAGTACTTC. Amino acids: CASSYWTGPPYEQYF. The gene calls are TRBV6-5 and TRBJ2-7; 8 nucleotides match TRBD1. Germline V gene data show CDR1 as MNHEY and CDR2 as SVGAGI. There are 15 residues in the CDR3. V was pared by 3 bases and J by 2 bases, with 6 bases of the junction left unmatched.

This chain joins TRBV19 and TRBJ2-6; a weak D match, TRBD2 (7 bases). The length of the CDR3 is 15 residues. V was trimmed by 5 bases and J by 3 bases, leaving 11 bases between them. Germline assignment: CDR1 LNHDA and CDR2 SQIVND (reference sequence). The CDR3 DNA follows: TGTGCCAGTAGTCTGGGGGGGCGTGGGGCCAACGTCCTGACTTTC. Translation: CASSLGGRGANVLTF.

The J gene is TRBJ2-7, the V gene TRBV4-2, with 9 bases matching TRBD2. The CDR3 is made up of 15 amino acids. Germline CDR1 LGHNA, CDR2 YNFKEQ. The V segment lost 2 bases and the J segment 7 bases; nucleotides outside the gene matches: 9. CDR3 sequence reads: CASSQTVGLAPEQYF. The CDR3 bases are TGTGCCAGCAGCCAAACCGTTGGACTAGCGCCTGAGCAGTACTTC.

The chain combines TRBV29-1 with TRBJ2-7; TRBD1 matches at 10 bases. This CDR3 is built from 12 residues. V dropped 7 bases and J dropped 4; count of bases not matched to a gene: 4. From germline, CDR1 is SQVTM and CDR2 ANQGSEA. CDR3: CSARQGAYEQYF. For the CDR3, the DNA is TGCAGCGCTAGACAGGGGGCATACGAGCAGTACTTC.

This chain uses TRBV2 with TRBJ1-6; weak D call: TRBD1 (5 bases). Germline loops: CDR1 SNHLY, CDR2 FYNNEI. Deletions cut 11 bases from V and 8 bases from J, with 10 bases between. This CDR3 has 11 amino acids. CDR3 sequence: CAGGGYSPLHF. As DNA, the CDR3 is TGTGCCGGGGGAGGGTATTCACCCCTCCACTTT.

The rearrangement links TRBV5-1 to TRBJ2-3; 11 positions match TRBD1. The CDR3 runs to 17 residues. V lost 0 bases and J lost 4; bases outside the gene matches: 7. From germline, CDR1 is SGHRS and CDR2 YFSETQ. The CDR3 region has the DNA TGCGCCAGCAGCTTGGAGCCGGGACAGGGGGTTGCAGATACGCAGTATTTT. Protein sequence: CASSLEPGQGVADTQYF.